This TCR beta chain was obtained from a study of blood T cell repertoires in COVID-19. This clone has more than one count but fewer than ten. V dropped 5 bases and J dropped 5; count of bases not matched to a gene: 13. Per germline, CDR1 SGHAT and CDR2 FQNNGV. The CDR3 consists of 16 residues. Profiled with immunoSEQ multiplex PCR; TCRdb holds only in-frame clones, not every one. The data contain over 100,000 clones, roughly 79% of them seen just once; the ten biggest clones take up over 7.5%. The sequence came from a woman aged 55 to 70 with active or convalescent COVID-19. Sequencing was carried out using peripheral blood. The V call is TRBV11-2, the J call TRBJ2-5; 8 bases line up with TRBD2. The CDR3 sequence is CASSSAGTSLVETQYF. For the CDR3, the DNA is TGTGCCAGCAGCAGCGCCGGGACTAGTTTAGTCGAGACCCAGTACTTC.